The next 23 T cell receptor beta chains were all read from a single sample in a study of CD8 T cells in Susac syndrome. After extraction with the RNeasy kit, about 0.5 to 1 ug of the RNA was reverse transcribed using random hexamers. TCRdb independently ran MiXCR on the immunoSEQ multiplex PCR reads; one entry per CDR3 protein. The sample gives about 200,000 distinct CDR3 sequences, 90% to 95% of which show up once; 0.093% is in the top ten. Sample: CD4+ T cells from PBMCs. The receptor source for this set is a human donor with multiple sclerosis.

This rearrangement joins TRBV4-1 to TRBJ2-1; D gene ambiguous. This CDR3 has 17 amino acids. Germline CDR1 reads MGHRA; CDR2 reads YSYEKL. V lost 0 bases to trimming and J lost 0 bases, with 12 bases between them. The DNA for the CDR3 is TGCGCCAGCAGCCAAGATCTGGCCTCGAGCTCCTACAATGAGCAGTTCTTC. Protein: CASSQDLASSSYNEQFF.

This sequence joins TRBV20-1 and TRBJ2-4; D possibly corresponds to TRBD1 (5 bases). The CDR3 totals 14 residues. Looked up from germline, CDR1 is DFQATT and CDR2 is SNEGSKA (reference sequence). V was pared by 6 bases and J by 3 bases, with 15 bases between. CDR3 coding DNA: TGCAGTGCCCATCGGGCGCAGGGCAAAAACATTCAGTACTTC. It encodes CSAHRAQGKNIQYF.

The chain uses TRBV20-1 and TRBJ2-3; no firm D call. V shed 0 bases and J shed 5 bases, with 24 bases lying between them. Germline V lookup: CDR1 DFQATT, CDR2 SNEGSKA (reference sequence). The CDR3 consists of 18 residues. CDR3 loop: CSAREPFGRSPVGDTQYF. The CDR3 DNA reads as TGCAGTGCTAGAGAGCCATTTGGGCGGAGCCCGGTGGGAGATACGCAGTATTTT.

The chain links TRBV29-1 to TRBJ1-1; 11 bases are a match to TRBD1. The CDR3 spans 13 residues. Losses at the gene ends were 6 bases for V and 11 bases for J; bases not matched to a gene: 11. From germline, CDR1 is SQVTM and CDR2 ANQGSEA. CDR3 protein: CSVNRDRGFRAFF. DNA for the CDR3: TGCAGCGTCAACCGGGACAGGGGGTTTCGCGCTTTCTTT. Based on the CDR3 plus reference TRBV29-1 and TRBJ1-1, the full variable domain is SAVISQKPSRDICQRGTSLTIQCQVDSQVTMMFWYRQQPGQSLTLIATANQGSEATYESGFVIDKFPISRPNLTFSTLTVSNMSPEDSSIYLCSVNRDRGFRAFFGQGTRLTVV.

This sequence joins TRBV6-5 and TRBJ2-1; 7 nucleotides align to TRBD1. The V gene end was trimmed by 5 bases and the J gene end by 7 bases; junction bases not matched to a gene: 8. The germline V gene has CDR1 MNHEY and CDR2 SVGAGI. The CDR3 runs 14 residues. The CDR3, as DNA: TGTGCCAGCAGTCCCCAGACAGGGCGAAATGAGCAGTTCTTC. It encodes CASSPQTGRNEQFF.

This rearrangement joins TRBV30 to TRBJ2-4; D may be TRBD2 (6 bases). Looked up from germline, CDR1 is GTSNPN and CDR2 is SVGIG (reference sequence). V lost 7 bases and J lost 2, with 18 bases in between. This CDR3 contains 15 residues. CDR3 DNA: TGTGCCTTGGAGATGGCCGGGGGACCCAAAAACATTCAGTACTTC. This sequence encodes CALEMAGGPKNIQYF.

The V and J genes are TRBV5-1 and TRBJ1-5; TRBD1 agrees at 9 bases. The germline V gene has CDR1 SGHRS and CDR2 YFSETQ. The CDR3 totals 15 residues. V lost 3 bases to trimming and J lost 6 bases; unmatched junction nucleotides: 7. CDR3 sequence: CASSSTGGWGQPQHF. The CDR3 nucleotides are TGCGCCAGCAGCTCAACAGGGGGCTGGGGTCAGCCCCAGCATTTT.

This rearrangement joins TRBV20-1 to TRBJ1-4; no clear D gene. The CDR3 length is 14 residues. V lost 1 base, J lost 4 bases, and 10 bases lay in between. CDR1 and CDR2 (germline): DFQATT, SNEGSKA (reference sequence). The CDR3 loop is CSARVHGDNEKLFF. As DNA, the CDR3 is TGCAGTGCTAGAGTTCACGGAGATAATGAAAAACTGTTTTTT.

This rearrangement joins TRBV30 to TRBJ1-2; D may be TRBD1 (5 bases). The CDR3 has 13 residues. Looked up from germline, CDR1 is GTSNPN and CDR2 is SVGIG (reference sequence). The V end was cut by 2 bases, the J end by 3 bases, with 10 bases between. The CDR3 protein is CAWSPRDDYGYTF. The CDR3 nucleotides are TGTGCCTGGAGTCCCAGGGACGACTATGGCTACACCTTC.

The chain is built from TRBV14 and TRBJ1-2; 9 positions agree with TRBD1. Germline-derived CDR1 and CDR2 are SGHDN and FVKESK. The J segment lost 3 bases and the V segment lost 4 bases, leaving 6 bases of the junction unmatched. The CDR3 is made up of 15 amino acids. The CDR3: CASSRGQGIDYGYTF. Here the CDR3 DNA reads TGTGCCAGCAGCCGTGGACAGGGGATCGACTATGGCTACACCTTC.

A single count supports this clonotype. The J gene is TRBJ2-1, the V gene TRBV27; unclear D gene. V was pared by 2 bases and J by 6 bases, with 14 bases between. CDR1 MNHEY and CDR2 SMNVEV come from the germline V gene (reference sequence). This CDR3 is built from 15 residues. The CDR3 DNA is TGTGCCAGCAGTTTAGGTGGTTATTTTTCCAATGAGCAGTTCTTC. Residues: CASSLGGYFSNEQFF.

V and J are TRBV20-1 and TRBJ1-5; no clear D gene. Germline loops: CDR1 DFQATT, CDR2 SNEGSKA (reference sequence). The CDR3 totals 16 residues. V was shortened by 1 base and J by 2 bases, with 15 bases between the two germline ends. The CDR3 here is CSARGYERTRNQPQHF. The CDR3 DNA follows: TGCAGTGCTAGAGGGTACGAGAGGACGCGCAATCAGCCCCAGCATTTT.

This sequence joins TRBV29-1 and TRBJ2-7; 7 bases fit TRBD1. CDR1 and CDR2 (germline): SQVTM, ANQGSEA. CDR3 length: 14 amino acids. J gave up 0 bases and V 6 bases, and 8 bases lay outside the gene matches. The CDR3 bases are TGCAGCGTCACACGACAGGGAAGCTCCTACGAGCAGTACTTC. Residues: CSVTRQGSSYEQYF.

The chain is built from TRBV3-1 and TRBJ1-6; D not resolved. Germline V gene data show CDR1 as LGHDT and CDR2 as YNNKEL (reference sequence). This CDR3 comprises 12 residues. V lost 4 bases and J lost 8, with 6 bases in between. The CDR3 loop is CASSLPDSPLHF. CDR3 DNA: TGTGCCAGCAGCCTTCCGGATTCACCCCTCCACTTT.

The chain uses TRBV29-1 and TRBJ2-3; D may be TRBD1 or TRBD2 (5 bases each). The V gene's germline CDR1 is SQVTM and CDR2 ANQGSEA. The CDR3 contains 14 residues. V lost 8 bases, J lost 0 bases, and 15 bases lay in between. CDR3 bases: TGCAGCCCCGTGAGGGGACCTAGCACAGATACGCAGTATTTT. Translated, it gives CSPVRGPSTDTQYF.

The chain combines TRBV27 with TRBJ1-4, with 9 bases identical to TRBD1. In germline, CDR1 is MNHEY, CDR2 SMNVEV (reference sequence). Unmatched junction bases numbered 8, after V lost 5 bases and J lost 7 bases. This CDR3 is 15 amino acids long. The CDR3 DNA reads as TGTGCCAGCAGTGGGGACAGGGATGTCGGTGAAAAACTGTTTTTT. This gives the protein CASSGDRDVGEKLFF.

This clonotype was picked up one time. The CDR3 loop is CASSYKLFTDTQYF. CDR3 nucleotides: TGTGCCAGCAGTTACAAGCTTTTCACAGATACGCAGTATTTT. The chain carries TRBV6-5 and TRBJ2-3; no clear D gene. In germline, CDR1 is MNHEY, CDR2 SVGAGI. Trimming pared 2 bases from V and 2 bases from J, leaving 8 bases between. The CDR3 totals 14 residues.

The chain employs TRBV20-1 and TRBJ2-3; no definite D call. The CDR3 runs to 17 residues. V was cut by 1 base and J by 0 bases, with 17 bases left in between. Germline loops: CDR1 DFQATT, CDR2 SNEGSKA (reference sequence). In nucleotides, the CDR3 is TGCAGTGCTAGAGTCAAAGGACGGGCCATGAGCACAGATACGCAGTATTTT. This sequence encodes CSARVKGRAMSTDTQYF.

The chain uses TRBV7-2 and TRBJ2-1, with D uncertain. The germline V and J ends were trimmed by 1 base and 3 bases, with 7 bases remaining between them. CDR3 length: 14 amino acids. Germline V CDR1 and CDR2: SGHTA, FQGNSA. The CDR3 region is CASSLGGHYNEQFF. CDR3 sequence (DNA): TGTGCCAGCAGCTTAGGGGGTCACTACAATGAGCAGTTCTTC. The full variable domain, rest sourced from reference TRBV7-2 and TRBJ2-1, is GAGVSQSPSNKVTEKGKDVELRCDPISGHTALYWYRQSLGQGLEFLIYFQGNSAPDKSGLPSDRFSAERTGGSVSTLTIQRTQQEDSAVYLCASSLGGHYNEQFFGPGTRLTVL.

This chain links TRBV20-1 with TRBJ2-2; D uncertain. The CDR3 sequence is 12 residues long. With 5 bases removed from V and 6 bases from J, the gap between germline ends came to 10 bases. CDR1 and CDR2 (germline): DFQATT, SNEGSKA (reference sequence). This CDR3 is CSASRYAGELFF. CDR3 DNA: TGCAGTGCTTCCAGATACGCCGGGGAGCTGTTTTTT.

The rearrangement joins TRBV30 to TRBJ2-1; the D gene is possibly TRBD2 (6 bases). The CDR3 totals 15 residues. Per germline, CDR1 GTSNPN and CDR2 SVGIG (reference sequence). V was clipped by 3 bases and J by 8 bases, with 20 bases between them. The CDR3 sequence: CAWSDRRNGGDEQFF. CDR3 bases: TGTGCCTGGAGCGATCGACGGAACGGAGGGGATGAGCAGTTCTTC.

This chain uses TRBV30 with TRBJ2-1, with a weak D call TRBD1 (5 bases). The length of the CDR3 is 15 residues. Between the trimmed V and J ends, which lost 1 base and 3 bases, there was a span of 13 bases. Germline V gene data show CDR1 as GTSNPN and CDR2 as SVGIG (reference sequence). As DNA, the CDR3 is TGTGCCTGGAGTGGCAGGGCTCCCGGCTACAATGAGCAGTTCTTC. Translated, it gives CAWSGRAPGYNEQFF.

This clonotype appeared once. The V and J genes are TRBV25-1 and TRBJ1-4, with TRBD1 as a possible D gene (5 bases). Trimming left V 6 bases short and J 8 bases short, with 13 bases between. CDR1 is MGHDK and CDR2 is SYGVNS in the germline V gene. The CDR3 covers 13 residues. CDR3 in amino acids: CASSAGTFEKLFF. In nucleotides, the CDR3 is TGTGCCAGCAGCGCCGGGACTTTCGAAAAACTGTTTTTT. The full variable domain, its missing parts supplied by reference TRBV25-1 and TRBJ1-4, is EADIYQTPRYLVIGTGKKITLECSQTMGHDKMYWYQQDPGMELHLIHYSYGVNSTEKGDLSSESTVSRIRTEHFPLTLESARPSHTSQYLCASSAGTFEKLFFGSGTQLSVL.